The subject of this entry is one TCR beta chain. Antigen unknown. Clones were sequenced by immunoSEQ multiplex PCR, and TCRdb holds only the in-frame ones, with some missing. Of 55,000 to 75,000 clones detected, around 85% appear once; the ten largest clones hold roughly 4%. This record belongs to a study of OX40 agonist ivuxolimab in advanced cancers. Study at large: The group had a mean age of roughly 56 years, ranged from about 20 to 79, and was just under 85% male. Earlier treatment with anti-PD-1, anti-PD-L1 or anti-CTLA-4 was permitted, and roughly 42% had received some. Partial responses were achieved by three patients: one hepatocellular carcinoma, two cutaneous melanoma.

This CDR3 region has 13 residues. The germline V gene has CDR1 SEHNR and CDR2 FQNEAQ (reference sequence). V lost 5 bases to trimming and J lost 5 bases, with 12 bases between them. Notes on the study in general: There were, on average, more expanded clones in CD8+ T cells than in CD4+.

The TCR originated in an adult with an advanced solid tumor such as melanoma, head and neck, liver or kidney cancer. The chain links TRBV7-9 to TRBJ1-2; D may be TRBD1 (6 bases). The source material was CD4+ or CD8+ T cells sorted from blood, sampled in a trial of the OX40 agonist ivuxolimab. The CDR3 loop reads CASSQTGAYGYTF. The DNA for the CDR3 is TGTGCCAGCAGCCAGACAGGTGCTTATGGCTACACCTTC.